This T cell receptor beta chain came from a study of regulatory T cells in long-lasting Graves disease. Germline V gene lookup returns CDR1 GTSNPN and CDR2 SVGIG (reference sequence). V shed 3 bases, J shed 3 bases, and the junction held 4 bases outside the gene matches. CDR3 length: 15 amino acids. The time point: newly diagnosed GD, antithyroid drugs for less than 3 months. RNA from PBMCs was the source of the TCR library. Building the TCR beta libraries relied on iRepertoire HTBI primers, and CDR3 regions underwent Arm-PCR. In TCRdb, the multiplex PCR reads were re-called with MiXCR into one record per CDR3 protein. The data contain some 560,000 distinct CDR3 sequences, about 16% of them singletons. This clonotype has a count of ten or more. The same sample was also used in a study of T cells in Graves' hyperthyroidism and ophthalmopathy. From that paper: Across 18 months, stable Graves' hyperthyroidism was marked by no progression to ophthalmopathy. Investigators excluded patients with uncontrolled infection, other autoimmune disease, pregnancy or lactation.

V usage is TRBV30 and J usage is TRBJ1-6; TRBD1 matches at 8 bases. This TCR came from a middle-aged woman with Graves disease. The source was peripheral blood mononuclear cells (PBMCs), collected at new diagnosis, from a patient treated with antithyroid drugs. The CDR3 spells CAWSHGQGYNSPLHF. CDR3 DNA sequence: TGTGCCTGGAGCCACGGACAGGGCTATAATTCACCCCTCCACTTT.